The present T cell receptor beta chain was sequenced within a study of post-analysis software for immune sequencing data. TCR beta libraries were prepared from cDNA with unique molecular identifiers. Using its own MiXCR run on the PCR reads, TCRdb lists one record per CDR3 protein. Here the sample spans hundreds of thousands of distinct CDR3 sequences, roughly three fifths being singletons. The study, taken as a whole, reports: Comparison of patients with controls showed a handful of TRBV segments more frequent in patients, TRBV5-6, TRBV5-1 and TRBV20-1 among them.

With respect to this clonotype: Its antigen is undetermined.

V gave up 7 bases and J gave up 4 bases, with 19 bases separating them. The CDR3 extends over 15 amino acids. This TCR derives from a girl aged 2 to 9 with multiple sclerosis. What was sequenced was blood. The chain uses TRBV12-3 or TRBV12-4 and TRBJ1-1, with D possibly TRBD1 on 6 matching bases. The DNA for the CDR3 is TGTGCCAGCACCATGCACCAGGGGCACATCACTGAAGCTTTCTTT. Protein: CASTMHQGHITEAFF.